Listed here are 29 T cell receptor beta chains from one sample, sequenced in a study of T cell responses to AZD1222 COVID-19 vaccine. Sequenced by immunoSEQ multiplex PCR; TCRdb stores in-frame clones only, minus some. This sample has 150,000 to 250,000 clones, with 80% to 95% found just once. Sample: peripheral blood, taken 28 days after the second AZD1222 dose. The receptors derive from an adult who received the AZD1222 COVID-19 vaccine.

CDR3: CASTPGTSGTDTQYF. The CDR3 DNA reads as TGTGCCAGCACCCCCGGGACTAGCGGCACAGATACGCAGTATTTT. V is TRBV7-9 and J is TRBJ2-3; 10 nucleotides align to TRBD2. CDR1 SEHNR and CDR2 FQNEAQ come from the germline V gene (reference sequence). This CDR3 is built from 15 residues. Losses at the gene ends were 7 bases for V and 1 base for J; bases not matched to a gene: 5.

The chain employs TRBV5-1 and TRBJ2-7; D possibly corresponds to TRBD1 (6 bases). The V end was cut by 4 bases, the J end by 7 bases, with 27 bases between. The CDR3 extends over 17 amino acids. The germline V gene encodes CDR1 SGHRS and CDR2 YFSETQ. The CDR3 DNA follows: TGCGCCAGCAGCCACCCCACAGGGCAGTTTGACCCCTTTGAGCAGTACTTC. It specifies CASSHPTGQFDPFEQYF.

The chain joins TRBV3-1 (or the pseudogene TRBV3-2) to TRBJ1-2; D unclear. The CDR3 runs 15 residues. The V gene's germline CDR1 is LGHDT and CDR2 YNNKEL (reference sequence). V gave up 3 bases and J gave up 5 bases, with 16 bases separating them. The CDR3 DNA is TGTGCCAGCAGCCATTCGGCGGGAGGGCCTTATGGCTACACCTTC. Protein sequence: CASSHSAGGPYGYTF.

This clone was observed a handful of times. V gene TRBV7-2 combines with J gene TRBJ2-1; TRBD2 matches 11 bases. V was clipped by 5 bases and J by 8 bases; unmatched bases: 2. CDR3 length: 13 amino acids. CDR1 is SGHTA, CDR2 FQGNSA, per germline. The chain's CDR3 is CASSLLAGDEQFF. The DNA for the CDR3 is TGTGCCAGCAGCCTACTAGCGGGAGATGAGCAGTTCTTC. Using reference TRBV7-2 and TRBJ2-1 for the parts outside the CDR3, the full variable domain is GAGVSQSPSNKVTEKGKDVELRCDPISGHTALYWYRQSLGQGLEFLIYFQGNSAPDKSGLPSDRFSAERTGGSVSTLTIQRTQQEDSAVYLCASSLLAGDEQFFGPGTRLTVL.

The chain recombines TRBV30 with TRBJ1-2; D remains ambiguous. V was pared by 4 bases and J by 2 bases, with 17 bases between. Germline CDR1 and CDR2: GTSNPN and SVGIG (reference sequence). This CDR3 is built from 15 residues. The CDR3 here is CAWNPDVPGNYGYTF. In DNA form, the CDR3 reads TGTGCCTGGAACCCTGACGTCCCGGGAAACTATGGCTACACCTTC.

This chain connects TRBV28 to TRBJ2-7, with D tentatively TRBD1 or TRBD2 (5 bases each). There are 14 residues in the CDR3. Trimming removed 5 bases from V and 5 bases from J, with 16 bases in between. In germline, CDR1 is MDHEN, CDR2 SYDVKM. CDR3 region: CASSPTIQEHEQYF. CDR3 DNA: TGTGCCAGCAGTCCGACTATACAGGAACACGAGCAGTACTTC.

The chain joins TRBV30 to TRBJ1-2, with D hard to call. Trimming cost V 3 bases and J 10 bases, with 18 bases left between them. The CDR3 totals 13 residues. From germline, CDR1 is GTSNPN and CDR2 SVGIG (reference sequence). CDR3 loop: CAWRPNGVIVYTF. The CDR3 nucleotides read TGTGCCTGGAGACCTAACGGGGTGATTGTCTACACCTTC.

In this sample, this clone turned up a few times. The chain carries TRBV11-1 and TRBJ2-2, with 11 bases lining up with TRBD2. J gave up 3 bases and V 4 bases, and 1 base lay outside the gene matches. Per germline, CDR1 SGHAT and CDR2 FQDESV (reference sequence). CDR3 length equals 15 residues. CDR3 sequence: CASSSLAGDTGELFF. CDR3 in DNA: TGTGCCAGCAGCTCACTAGCGGGGGACACCGGGGAGCTGTTTTTT.

CDR3 sequence (DNA): TGTGCCAGCAGCCGAGGACAGGGCGGGACCGGGGAGCTGTTTTTT. Encoded protein: CASSRGQGGTGELFF. The V and J genes are TRBV3-1 (or the pseudogene TRBV3-2) and TRBJ2-2; 8 positions match TRBD1. The length of the CDR3 is 15 residues. J lost 5 bases, V lost 4 bases, and 6 bases had no gene match. Germline V gives CDR1 LGHDT, CDR2 YNNKEL (reference sequence).

The chain combines TRBV2 with TRBJ2-7; D remains ambiguous. The V gene's germline CDR1 is SNHLY and CDR2 FYNNEI. The CDR3 consists of 11 residues. V dropped 7 bases and J dropped 7 bases, with 11 bases sitting between them. This chain's CDR3 is CASKSLGEQYF. CDR3 nucleotides: TGTGCCAGCAAGTCTCTGGGGGAGCAGTACTTC. Using reference TRBV2 and TRBJ2-7 for the parts outside the CDR3, the full variable domain is EPEVTQTPSHQVTQMGQEVILRCVPISNHLYFYWYRQILGQKVEFLVSFYNNEISEKSEIFDDQFSVERPDGSNFTLKIRSTKLEDSAMYFCASKSLGEQYFGPGTRLTVT.

The CDR3 nucleotides are TGTGCCAGCAGCCCAGGGGGGAATTCACCCCTCCACTTT. It translates to CASSPGGNSPLHF. The chain recombines TRBV7-3 with TRBJ1-6, with 7 nucleotides matching TRBD1. The CDR3 has 13 amino acids. Germline V gene sequence: CDR1 SGHTA, CDR2 FQGTGA. V shed 5 bases and J 7 bases; nucleotides not matched to a gene: 2.

V and J are TRBV27 and TRBJ2-1, with TRBD2 matching over 11 bases. With 1 base clipped from V and 8 bases from J, the junction kept 13 bases outside the gene matches. The CDR3 totals 18 residues. Germline assignment: CDR1 MNHEY and CDR2 SMNVEV (reference sequence). CDR3 sequence: CASSLLSTSGILSDEQFF. The DNA for the CDR3 is TGTGCCAGCAGTTTATTATCGACTAGCGGGATCCTTTCCGATGAGCAGTTCTTC.

This sequence joins TRBV6-4 and TRBJ2-7, with 10 nucleotides matching TRBD2. Trimming removed 2 bases from V and 6 bases from J; junction bases left unmatched: 1. Germline V gives CDR1 MRHNA, CDR2 SNTAGT. The CDR3 extends over 13 amino acids. The CDR3 spells CASSDIAGGEQYF. The CDR3 DNA reads as TGTGCCAGCAGTGACATAGCGGGAGGCGAGCAGTACTTC.

CDR3 residues: CASSQGGSANTGELFF. CDR3 nucleotide sequence: TGCGCCAGCAGTCAGGGAGGGAGCGCGAACACCGGGGAGCTGTTTTTT. The chain combines TRBV10-1 with TRBJ2-2; 7 positions agree with TRBD2. CDR3 length: 16 residues. Trimming took 5 bases from V and 0 from J; bases not matched to a gene: 6. CDR1 is WNHNN, CDR2 SYGVQD, per germline (reference sequence).

This rearrangement joins TRBV30 to TRBJ1-5; no clear D gene. The V end was cut by 3 bases, the J end by 0 bases, with 6 bases between. The CDR3 loop spans 13 amino acids. Germline V CDR1 and CDR2: GTSNPN, SVGIG (reference sequence). For the CDR3, the DNA is TGTGCCTGGAGCGACAATAGCAATCAGCCCCAGCATTTT. Protein product: CAWSDNSNQPQHF.

This chain connects TRBV25-1 to TRBJ2-6; D ambiguous. The CDR3 runs 16 residues. Germline V gene data show CDR1 as MGHDK and CDR2 as SYGVNS. The V end was cut by 1 base, the J end by 2 bases, with 9 bases between. The CDR3 sequence is CASSESGITGANVLTF. The CDR3 DNA sequence: TGTGCCAGCAGTGAATCTGGGATTACTGGGGCCAACGTCCTGACTTTC.

The rearrangement joins TRBV18 to TRBJ2-1, with 8 bases aligning to TRBD2. Germline V lookup: CDR1 KGHSH, CDR2 LQKENI. CDR3 length equals 13 residues. The junction had 6 bases not matched to a gene; V was cut back by 5 bases and J by 9 bases. The DNA for the CDR3 is TGTGCCAGCTCATTCGGACTAGCCGGTGAGCAGTTCTTC. Protein product: CASSFGLAGEQFF.

This clone has a single count. The rearrangement links TRBV10-3 to TRBJ1-2; maybe TRBD1 (6 bases). CDR1 ENHRY and CDR2 SYGVKD come from the germline V gene. This CDR3 contains 15 residues. V gave up 2 bases and J gave up 8 bases, with 18 bases separating them. Written as DNA, the CDR3 is TGTGCCATCAGTGAGATGGGGGGCGCAGGTGTCGGCTACACCTTC. This sequence encodes CAISEMGGAGVGYTF.

V and J are TRBV18 and TRBJ2-5; D ambiguous. This CDR3 is built from 10 residues. Looked up from germline, CDR1 is KGHSH and CDR2 is LQKENI. The V end was cut by 7 bases, the J end by 4 bases, with 4 bases between. CDR3 sequence (DNA): TGTGCCAGCTTTAGAGAGACCCAGTACTTC. As protein: CASFRETQYF.

The V call is TRBV9, the J call TRBJ1-2, with unresolved D. CDR3 size: 13 residues. The germline CDR1 and CDR2 sequences are SGDLS and YYNGEE. Deletions cut 0 bases from V and 4 bases from J, with 7 bases between. The CDR3, as DNA: TGTGCCAGCAGCGTAGGCACAGTCTATGGCTACACCTTC. Translated: CASSVGTVYGYTF.

The chain has TRBV24-1 and TRBJ2-3; tentative D call: TRBD1 (5 bases). The CDR3 has 17 residues. The V end lost 3 bases, the J end lost 1 base, and 16 bases lay between the germline ends. The germline V gene has CDR1 KGHDR and CDR2 SFDVKD. The CDR3 region is CATSDTTGTSGTDTQYF. For the CDR3, the DNA is TGTGCCACCAGTGATACTACAGGAACCTCTGGCACAGATACGCAGTATTTT.

The chain combines TRBV5-4 with TRBJ2-7, with D possibly matching TRBD1 (6 bases). The CDR3 is made up of 14 amino acids. CDR1 and CDR2 from the germline V gene are SGHNT and YYREEE (reference sequence). V was clipped by 0 bases and J by 0 bases, with 7 bases between them. Here the CDR3 reads CASSLEQGSYEQYF. The DNA of the CDR3 is TGTGCCAGCAGCTTGGAACAGGGCTCCTACGAGCAGTACTTC.

The genes are TRBV7-9 and TRBJ2-1; D gene ambiguous. This CDR3 has 14 residues. V was cut by 4 bases and J by 5 bases, with 12 bases left in between. CDR1 SEHNR and CDR2 FQNEAQ come from the germline V gene (reference sequence). The CDR3, as DNA: TGTGCCAGCAGCTCCCCCTTAGGGAACAATGAGCAGTTCTTC. This encodes CASSSPLGNNEQFF.

The V call is TRBV5-8, the J call TRBJ1-2; no clear D. The CDR3 is 13 amino acids. Germline CDR1 is SGHTS and CDR2 is YDEGEE. V was cut by 2 bases and J by 6 bases, with 11 bases left in between. CDR3 loop: CASSFGEIDGYTF. CDR3 DNA: TGTGCCAGCAGCTTTGGAGAAATCGATGGCTACACCTTC.

The chain has TRBV27 and TRBJ2-7, with TRBD1 as a possible D gene (5 bases). Trimming cost V 4 bases and J 4 bases, with 17 bases left between them. The CDR3 spans 15 residues. Germline CDR1 MNHEY, CDR2 SMNVEV (reference sequence). The CDR3 sequence: CASSSKIGHSYEQYF. CDR3 DNA: TGTGCCAGCAGTTCCAAAATTGGACATTCATACGAGCAGTACTTC.

The chain joins TRBV2 to TRBJ2-2; D is unresolved. Trimming removed 2 bases from V and 1 base from J, with 20 bases in between. This CDR3 has 19 residues. Germline-derived CDR1 and CDR2 are SNHLY and FYNNEI. The CDR3 DNA sequence: TGTGCCAGCAGTGAATTTTTTCTTGACCCTCGGAAGAACACCGGGGAGCTGTTTTTT. This sequence encodes CASSEFFLDPRKNTGELFF.

As for this clone: This may be a read error, as it is one base from a much larger clone. The sample contains more than one DNA sequence encoding this CDR3. This chain uses TRBV4-2 with TRBJ1-6; D not resolved. The V end lost 1 base, the J end lost 8 bases, and 9 bases lay between the germline ends. Germline CDR1 reads LGHNA; CDR2 reads YNFKEQ. The CDR3 runs to 14 residues. CDR3 DNA sequence: TGTGCCAGCAGCCAAGCTGGGGAGCATTCACCCCTCCACTTT. It specifies CASSQAGEHSPLHF.

CDR3 nucleotides: TGTGCCAGCAGCCAAGACAGGCGAGGCGGGAGTAGAGATGAGCAGTTCTTC. Translated: CASSQDRRGGSRDEQFF. The chain links TRBV14 to TRBJ2-1, with 7 bases that match TRBD2. This CDR3 comprises 17 residues. The germline CDR1 and CDR2 sequences are SGHDN and FVKESK. J lost 8 bases, V lost 0 bases, and 13 bases had no gene match.

The CDR3 DNA reads as TGTGCCAGCTCAGCCGGACAGGCTCGGACTGACGAGCAGTACTTC. Amino acids: CASSAGQARTDEQYF. The chain links TRBV7-9 to TRBJ2-7, with 7 bases aligning to TRBD1. The length of the CDR3 is 15 residues. J lost 5 bases, V lost 8 bases, and 15 bases had no gene match. The germline V gene encodes CDR1 SEHNR and CDR2 FQNEAQ (reference sequence).